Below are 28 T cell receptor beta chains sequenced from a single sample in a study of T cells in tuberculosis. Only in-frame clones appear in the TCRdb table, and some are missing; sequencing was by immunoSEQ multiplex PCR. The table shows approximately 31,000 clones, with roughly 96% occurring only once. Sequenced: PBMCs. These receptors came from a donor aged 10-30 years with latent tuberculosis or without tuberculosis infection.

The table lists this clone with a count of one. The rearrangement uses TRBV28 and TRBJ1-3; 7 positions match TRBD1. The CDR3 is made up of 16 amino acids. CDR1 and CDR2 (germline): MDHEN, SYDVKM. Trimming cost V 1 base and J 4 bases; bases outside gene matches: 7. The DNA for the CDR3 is TGTGCCAGCAGTTTATTTCCAGCAGGGGGGGGAAACACCATATATTTT. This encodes CASSLFPAGGGNTIYF.

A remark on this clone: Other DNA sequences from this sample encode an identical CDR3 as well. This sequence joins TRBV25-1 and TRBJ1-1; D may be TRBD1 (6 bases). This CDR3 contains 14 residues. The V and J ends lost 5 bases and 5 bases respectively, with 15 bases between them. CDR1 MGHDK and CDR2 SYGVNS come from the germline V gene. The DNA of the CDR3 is TGTGCCAGCAGTCCGGGGGGCTGGGGGACTGAAGCTTTCTTT. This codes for CASSPGGWGTEAFF.

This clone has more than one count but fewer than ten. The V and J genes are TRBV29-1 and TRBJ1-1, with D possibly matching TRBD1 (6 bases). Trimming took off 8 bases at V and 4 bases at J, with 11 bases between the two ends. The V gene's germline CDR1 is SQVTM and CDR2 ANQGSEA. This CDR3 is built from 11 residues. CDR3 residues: CSTKTGTEAFF. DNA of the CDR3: TGCAGCACAAAGACAGGCACTGAAGCTTTCTTT.

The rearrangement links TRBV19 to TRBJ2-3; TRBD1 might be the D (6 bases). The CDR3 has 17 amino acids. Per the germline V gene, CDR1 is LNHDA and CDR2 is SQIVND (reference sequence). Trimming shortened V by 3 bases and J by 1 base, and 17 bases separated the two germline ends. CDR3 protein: CASSISGVEGGTDTQYF. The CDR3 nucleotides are TGTGCCAGTAGTATCTCAGGGGTTGAAGGCGGCACAGATACGCAGTATTTT.

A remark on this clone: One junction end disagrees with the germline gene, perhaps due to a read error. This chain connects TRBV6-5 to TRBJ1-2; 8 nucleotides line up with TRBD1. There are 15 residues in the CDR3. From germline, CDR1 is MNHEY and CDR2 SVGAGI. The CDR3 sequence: CASSDSGGRGYGYTF. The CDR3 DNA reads TGTGCCAGCAGTGACTCAGGGGGCCGAGGATATGGCTACACCTTC.

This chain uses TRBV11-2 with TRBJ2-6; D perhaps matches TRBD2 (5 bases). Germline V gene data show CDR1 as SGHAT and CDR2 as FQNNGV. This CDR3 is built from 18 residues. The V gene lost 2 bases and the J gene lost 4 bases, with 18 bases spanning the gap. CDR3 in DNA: TGTGCCAGCAGCTTACAGTGGGAGATCCAAGCCGGGGCCAACGTCCTGACTTTC. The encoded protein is CASSLQWEIQAGANVLTF.

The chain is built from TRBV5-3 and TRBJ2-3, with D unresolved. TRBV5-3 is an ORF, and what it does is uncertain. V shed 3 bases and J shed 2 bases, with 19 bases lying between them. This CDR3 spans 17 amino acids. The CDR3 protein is CARSCWYWAAATDTQYF. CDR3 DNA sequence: TGTGCCAGAAGCTGTTGGTATTGGGCCGCCGCCACAGATACGCAGTATTTT.

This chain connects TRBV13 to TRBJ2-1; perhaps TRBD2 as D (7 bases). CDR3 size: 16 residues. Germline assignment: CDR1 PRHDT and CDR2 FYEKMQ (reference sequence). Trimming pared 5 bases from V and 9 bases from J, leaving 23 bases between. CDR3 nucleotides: TGTGCCAGCAGCAGGGGGAGGGCTAGCGCGGGGAGTGAGCAGTTCTTC. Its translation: CASSRGRASAGSEQFF.

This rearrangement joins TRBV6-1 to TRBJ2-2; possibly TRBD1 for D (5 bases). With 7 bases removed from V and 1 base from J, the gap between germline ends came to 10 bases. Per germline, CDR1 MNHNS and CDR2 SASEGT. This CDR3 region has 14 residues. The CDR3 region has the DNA TGTGCCAGCACCCCTCAGGGGAACACCGGGGAGCTGTTTTTT. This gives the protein CASTPQGNTGELFF.

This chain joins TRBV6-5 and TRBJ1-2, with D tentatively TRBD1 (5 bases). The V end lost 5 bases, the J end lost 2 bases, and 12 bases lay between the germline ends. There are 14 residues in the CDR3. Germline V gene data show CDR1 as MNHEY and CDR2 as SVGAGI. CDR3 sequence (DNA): TGTGCCAGCAGTCTCTTTGGGGGGAACTATGGCTACACCTTC. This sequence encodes CASSLFGGNYGYTF.

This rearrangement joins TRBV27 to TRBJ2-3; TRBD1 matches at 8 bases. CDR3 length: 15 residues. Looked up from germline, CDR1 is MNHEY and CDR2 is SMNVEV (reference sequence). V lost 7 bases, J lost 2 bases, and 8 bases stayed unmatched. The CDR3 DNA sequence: TGTGCCAGCACTGGGCAGGGGGCCTTCACAGATACGCAGTATTTT. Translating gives CASTGQGAFTDTQYF.

The CDR3 region has the DNA TGTGCCAGCAGCTACCAAGCGGGGGGGCCGAATAATGAGCAGTTCTTC. This sequence encodes CASSYQAGGPNNEQFF. The chain uses TRBV5-4 and TRBJ2-1; 10 nucleotides line up with TRBD2. Unmatched junction bases numbered 10, after V lost 3 bases and J lost 7 bases. Germline CDR1 and CDR2: SGHNT and YYREEE (reference sequence). The CDR3 sequence is 16 residues long.

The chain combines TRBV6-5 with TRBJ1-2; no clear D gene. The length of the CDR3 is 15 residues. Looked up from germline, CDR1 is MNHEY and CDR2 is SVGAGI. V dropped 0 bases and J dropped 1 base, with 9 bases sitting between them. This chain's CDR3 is CASSYSRAFNYGYTF. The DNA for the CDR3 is TGTGCCAGCAGTTACTCGAGGGCCTTTAACTATGGCTACACCTTC.

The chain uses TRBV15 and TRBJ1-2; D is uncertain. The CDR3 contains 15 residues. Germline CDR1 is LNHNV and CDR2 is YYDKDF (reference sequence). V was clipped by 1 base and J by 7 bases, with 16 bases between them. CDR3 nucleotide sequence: TGTGCCACCAGCAGAGGTGGGAGAATGGACGGTGGCTACACCTTC. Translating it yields CATSRGGRMDGGYTF.

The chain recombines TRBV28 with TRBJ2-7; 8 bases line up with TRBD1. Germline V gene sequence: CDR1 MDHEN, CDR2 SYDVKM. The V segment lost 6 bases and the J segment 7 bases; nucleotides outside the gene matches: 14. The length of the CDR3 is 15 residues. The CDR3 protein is CASSSWGQGAREQYF. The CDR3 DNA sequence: TGTGCCAGCAGCTCTTGGGGGCAGGGGGCTCGGGAGCAGTACTTC. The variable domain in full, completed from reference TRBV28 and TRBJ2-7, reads DVKVTQSSRYLVKRTGEKVFLECVQDMDHENMFWYRQDPGLGLRLIYFSYDVKMKEKGDIPEGYSVSREKKERFSLILESASTNQTSMYLCASSSWGQGAREQYFGPGTRLTVT.

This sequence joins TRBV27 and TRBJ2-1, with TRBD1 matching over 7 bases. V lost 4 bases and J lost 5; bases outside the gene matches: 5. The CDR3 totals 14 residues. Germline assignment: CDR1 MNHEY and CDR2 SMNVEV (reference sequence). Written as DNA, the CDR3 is TGTGCCAGCAGTTCTCTGGGACAGCACAATGAGCAGTTCTTC. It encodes CASSSLGQHNEQFF.

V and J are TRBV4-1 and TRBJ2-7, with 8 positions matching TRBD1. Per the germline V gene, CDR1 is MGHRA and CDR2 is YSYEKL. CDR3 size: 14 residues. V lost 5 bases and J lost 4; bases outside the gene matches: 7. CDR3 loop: CASSSGTGRYEQYF. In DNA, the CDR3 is TGCGCCAGCAGCTCCGGGACAGGACGTTACGAGCAGTACTTC.

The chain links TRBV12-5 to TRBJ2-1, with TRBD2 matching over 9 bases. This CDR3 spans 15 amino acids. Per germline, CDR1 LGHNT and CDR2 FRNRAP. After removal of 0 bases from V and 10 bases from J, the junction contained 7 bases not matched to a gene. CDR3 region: CASGLVLSGRREQFF. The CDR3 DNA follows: TGTGCTAGTGGTTTGGTACTAAGCGGGAGGAGGGAGCAGTTCTTC.

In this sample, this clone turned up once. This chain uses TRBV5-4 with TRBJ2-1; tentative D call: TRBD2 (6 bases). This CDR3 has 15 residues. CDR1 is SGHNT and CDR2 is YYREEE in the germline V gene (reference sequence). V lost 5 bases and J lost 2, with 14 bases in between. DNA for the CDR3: TGTGCCAGCAGTCGAGGAGGGACTCCCTACAATGAGCAGTTCTTC. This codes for CASSRGGTPYNEQFF.

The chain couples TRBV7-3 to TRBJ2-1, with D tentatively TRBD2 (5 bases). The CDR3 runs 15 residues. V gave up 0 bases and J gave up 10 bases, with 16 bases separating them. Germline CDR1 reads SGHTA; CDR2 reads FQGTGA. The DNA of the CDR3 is TGTGCCAGCAGCTTAACGGGTAGCGTCTCGGCGGAGCAGTTCTTC. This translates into CASSLTGSVSAEQFF.

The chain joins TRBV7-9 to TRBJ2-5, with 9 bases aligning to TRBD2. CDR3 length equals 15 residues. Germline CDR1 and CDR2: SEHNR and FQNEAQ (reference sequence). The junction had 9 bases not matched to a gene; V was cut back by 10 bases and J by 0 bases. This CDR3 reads CATSDGGGDQETQYF. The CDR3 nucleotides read TGTGCCACCAGTGACGGCGGGGGGGACCAAGAGACCCAGTACTTC.

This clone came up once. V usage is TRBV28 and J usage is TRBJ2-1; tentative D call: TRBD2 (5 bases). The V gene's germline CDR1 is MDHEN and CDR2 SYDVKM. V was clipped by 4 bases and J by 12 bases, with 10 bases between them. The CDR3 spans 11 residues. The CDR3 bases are TGTGCCAGCAGTTGGGAGTTTAGGCAGTTCTTC. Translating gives CASSWEFRQFF.

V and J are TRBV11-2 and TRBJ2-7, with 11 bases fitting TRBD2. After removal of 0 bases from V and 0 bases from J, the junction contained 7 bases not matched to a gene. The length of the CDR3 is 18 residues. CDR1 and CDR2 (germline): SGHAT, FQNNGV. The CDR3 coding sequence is TGTGCCAGCAGCTTAGATCTAGCGGGGGGCCTTAGCTCCTACGAGCAGTACTTC. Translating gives CASSLDLAGGLSSYEQYF.

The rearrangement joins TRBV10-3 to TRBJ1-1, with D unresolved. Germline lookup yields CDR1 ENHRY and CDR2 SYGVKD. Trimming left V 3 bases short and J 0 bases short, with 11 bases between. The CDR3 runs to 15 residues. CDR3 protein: CAISEGLGLNTEAFF. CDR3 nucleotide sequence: TGTGCCATCAGTGAAGGATTGGGCCTGAACACTGAAGCTTTCTTT.

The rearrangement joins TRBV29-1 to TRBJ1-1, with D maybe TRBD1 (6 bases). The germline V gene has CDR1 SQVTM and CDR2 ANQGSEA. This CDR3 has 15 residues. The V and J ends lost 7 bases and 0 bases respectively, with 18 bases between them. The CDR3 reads CSGYREGVMNTEAFF. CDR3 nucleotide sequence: TGCAGCGGATACAGGGAGGGGGTTATGAACACTGAAGCTTTCTTT.

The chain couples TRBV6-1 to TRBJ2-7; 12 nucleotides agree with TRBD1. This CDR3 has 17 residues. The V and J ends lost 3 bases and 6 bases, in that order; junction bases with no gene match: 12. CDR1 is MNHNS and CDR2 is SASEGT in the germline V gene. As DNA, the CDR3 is TGTGCCAGCAGTGATACGAAATGGGGGACAGGGGGCCTCGAGCAGTACTTC. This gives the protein CASSDTKWGTGGLEQYF.

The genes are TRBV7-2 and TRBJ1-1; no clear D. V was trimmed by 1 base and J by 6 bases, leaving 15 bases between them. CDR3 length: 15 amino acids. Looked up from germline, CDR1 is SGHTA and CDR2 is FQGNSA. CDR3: CASSLGRQRGAEAFF. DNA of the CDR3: TGTGCCAGCAGCTTAGGGAGGCAGCGCGGGGCTGAAGCTTTCTTT.

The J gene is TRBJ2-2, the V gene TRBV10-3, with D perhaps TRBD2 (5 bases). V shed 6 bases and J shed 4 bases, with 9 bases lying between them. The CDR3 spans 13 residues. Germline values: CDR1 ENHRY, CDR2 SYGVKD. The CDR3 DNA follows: TGTGCCATCAGGCAGGAGGTCACCGGGGAGCTGTTTTTT. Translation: CAIRQEVTGELFF.